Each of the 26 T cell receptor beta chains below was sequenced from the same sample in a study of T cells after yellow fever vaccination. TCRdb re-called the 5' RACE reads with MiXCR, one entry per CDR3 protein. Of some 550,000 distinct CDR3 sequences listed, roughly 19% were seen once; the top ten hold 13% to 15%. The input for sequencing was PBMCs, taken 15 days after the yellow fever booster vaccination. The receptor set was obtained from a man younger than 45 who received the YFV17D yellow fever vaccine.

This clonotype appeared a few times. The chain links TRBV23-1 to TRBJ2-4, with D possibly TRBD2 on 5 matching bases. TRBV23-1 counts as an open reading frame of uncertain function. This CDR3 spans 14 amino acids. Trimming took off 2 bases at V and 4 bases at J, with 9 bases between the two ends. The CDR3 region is CASSQLGGKNIQYF. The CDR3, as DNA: TGCGCCAGCAGTCAACTAGGCGGGAAAAACATTCAGTACTTC.

In DNA, the CDR3 is TGTGCCAGCAGCTCACACGGGGAGGGCTATGGCTACACCTTC. This sequence encodes CASSSHGEGYGYTF. The chain links TRBV7-2 to TRBJ1-2; no reliable D call. CDR3 length equals 14 residues. The V and J ends lost 4 bases and 4 bases respectively, with 13 bases between them. CDR1 and CDR2 from the germline V gene are SGHTA and FQGNSA.

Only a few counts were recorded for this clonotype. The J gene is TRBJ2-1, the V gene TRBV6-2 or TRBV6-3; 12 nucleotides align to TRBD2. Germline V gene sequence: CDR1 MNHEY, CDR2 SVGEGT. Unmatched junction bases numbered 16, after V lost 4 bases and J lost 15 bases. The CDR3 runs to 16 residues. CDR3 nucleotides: TGTGCCAGCAGTTTAAAGACCGGGACTAGCGGGTTCGTGACGTTCTTC. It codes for CASSLKTGTSGFVTFF.

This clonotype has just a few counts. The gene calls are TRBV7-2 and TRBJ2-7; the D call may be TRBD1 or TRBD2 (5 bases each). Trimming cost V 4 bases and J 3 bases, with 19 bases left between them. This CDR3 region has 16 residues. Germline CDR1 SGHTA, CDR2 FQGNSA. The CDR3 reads CASSSKTGTVDYEQYF. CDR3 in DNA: TGTGCCAGCAGCTCAAAAACCGGGACGGTGGACTACGAGCAGTACTTC.

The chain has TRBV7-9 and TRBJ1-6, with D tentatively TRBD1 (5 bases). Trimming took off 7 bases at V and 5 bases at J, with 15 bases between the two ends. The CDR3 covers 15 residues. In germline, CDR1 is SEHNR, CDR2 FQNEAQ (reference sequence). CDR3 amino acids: CASTRMGGNNSPLHF. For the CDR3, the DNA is TGTGCCAGCACTCGAATGGGGGGTAATAATTCACCCCTCCACTTT.

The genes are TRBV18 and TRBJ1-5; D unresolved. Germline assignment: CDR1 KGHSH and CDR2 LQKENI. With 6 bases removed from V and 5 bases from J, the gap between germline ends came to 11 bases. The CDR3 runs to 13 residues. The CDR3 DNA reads TGTGCCAGCTCCATATTAAAGGATCAGCCCCAGCATTTT. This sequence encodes CASSILKDQPQHF.

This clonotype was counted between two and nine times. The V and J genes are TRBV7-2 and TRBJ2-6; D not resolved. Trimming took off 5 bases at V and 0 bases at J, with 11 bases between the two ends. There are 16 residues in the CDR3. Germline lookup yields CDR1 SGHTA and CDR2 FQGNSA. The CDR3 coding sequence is TGTGCCAGCAGCCCGAGACTTGGCTCTGGGGCCAACGTCCTGACTTTC. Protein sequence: CASSPRLGSGANVLTF.

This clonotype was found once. The CDR3 sequence: CAIRAETEETQYF. CDR3 nucleotide sequence: TGTGCCATCAGGGCAGAGACCGAGGAGACCCAGTACTTC. The chain employs TRBV10-3 and TRBJ2-5; D uncertain. Germline V gene data show CDR1 as ENHRY and CDR2 as SYGVKD. This CDR3 spans 13 amino acids. V was trimmed by 6 bases and J by 5 bases, leaving 13 bases between them.

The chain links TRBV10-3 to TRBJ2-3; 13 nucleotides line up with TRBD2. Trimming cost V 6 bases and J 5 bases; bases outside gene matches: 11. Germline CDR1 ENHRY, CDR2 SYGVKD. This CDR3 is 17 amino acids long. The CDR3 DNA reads TGTGCCATCAGGCCGGGACTAGCGGGAAGACATGGAGATACGCAGTATTTT. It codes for CAIRPGLAGRHGDTQYF.

CDR3 DNA: TGTGCCAGCAGCCAAGACATTCCCTACCACGAGCAGTACTTC. Translation: CASSQDIPYHEQYF. The chain is built from TRBV14 and TRBJ2-7; D is unresolved. CDR1 and CDR2 from the germline V gene are SGHDN and FVKESK. The CDR3 contains 14 residues. The V and J ends lost 0 bases and 5 bases respectively, with 11 bases between them.

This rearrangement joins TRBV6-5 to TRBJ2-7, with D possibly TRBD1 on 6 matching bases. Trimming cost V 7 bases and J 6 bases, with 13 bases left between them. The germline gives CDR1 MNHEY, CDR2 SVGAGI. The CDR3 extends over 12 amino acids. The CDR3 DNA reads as TGTGCCAGCAACAAACAGGGCTTCGAGCAGTACTTC. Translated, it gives CASNKQGFEQYF.

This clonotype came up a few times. The CDR3, as DNA: TGTGCCAGCAGTTTCCGACCCCGATCCTACAATGAGCAGTTCTTC. The encoded protein is CASSFRPRSYNEQFF. The chain has TRBV6-2 or TRBV6-3 and TRBJ2-1, with D hard to call. V lost 4 bases and J 1 base, leaving 11 bases between the germline ends. From germline, CDR1 is MNHEY and CDR2 SVGEGT. This CDR3 spans 15 amino acids.

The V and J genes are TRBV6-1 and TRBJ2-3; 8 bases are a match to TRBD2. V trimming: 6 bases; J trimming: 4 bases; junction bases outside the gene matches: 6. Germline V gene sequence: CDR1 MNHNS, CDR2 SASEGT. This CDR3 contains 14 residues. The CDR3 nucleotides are TGTGCCAGCAGCGGGACTAGATATGCAGATACGCAGTATTTT. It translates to CASSGTRYADTQYF.

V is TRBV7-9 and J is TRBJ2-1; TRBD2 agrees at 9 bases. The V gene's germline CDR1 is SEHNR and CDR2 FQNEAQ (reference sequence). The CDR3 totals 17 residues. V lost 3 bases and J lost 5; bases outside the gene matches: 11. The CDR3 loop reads CASSFFPGTSRDNEQFF. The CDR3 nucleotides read TGTGCCAGCAGCTTTTTTCCCGGGACTAGCCGAGACAATGAGCAGTTCTTC.

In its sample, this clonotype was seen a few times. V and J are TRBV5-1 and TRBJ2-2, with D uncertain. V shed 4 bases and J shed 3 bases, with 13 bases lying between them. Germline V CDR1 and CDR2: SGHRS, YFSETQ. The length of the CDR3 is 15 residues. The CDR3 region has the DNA TGCGCCAGCAGCCTTGGTCTCGGCTACACCGGGGAGCTGTTTTTT. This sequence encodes CASSLGLGYTGELFF.

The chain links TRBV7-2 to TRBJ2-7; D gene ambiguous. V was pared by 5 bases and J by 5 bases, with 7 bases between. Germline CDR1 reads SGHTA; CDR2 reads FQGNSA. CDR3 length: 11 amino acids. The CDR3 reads CASSPRDEQYF. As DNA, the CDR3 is TGTGCCAGCAGCCCCCGCGACGAGCAGTACTTC.

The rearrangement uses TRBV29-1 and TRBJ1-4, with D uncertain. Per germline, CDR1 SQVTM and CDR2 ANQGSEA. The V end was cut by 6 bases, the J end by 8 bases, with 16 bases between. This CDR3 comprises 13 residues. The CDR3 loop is CSVRAGKGEKLFF. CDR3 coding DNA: TGCAGCGTCCGCGCGGGAAAAGGCGAAAAACTGTTTTTT. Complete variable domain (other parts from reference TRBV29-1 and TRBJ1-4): SAVISQKPSRDICQRGTSLTIQCQVDSQVTMMFWYRQQPGQSLTLIATANQGSEATYESGFVIDKFPISRPNLTFSTLTVSNMSPEDSSIYLCSVRAGKGEKLFFGSGTQLSVL.

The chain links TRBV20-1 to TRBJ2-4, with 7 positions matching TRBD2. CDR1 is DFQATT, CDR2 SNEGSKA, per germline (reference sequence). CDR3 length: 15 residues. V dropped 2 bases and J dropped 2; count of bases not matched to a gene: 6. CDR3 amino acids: CSARFGGLTKNIQYF. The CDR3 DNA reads TGCAGTGCTAGATTTGGGGGACTAACCAAAAACATTCAGTACTTC.

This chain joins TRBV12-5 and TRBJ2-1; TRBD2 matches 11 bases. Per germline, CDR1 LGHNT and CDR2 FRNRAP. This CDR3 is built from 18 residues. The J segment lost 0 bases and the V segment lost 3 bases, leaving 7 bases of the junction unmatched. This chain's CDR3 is CASGLLLAGDSSYNEQFF. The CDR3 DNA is TGTGCTAGTGGTTTACTACTAGCGGGGGATAGCTCCTACAATGAGCAGTTCTTC. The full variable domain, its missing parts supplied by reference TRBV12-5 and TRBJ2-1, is DARVTQTPRHKVTEMGQEVTMRCQPILGHNTVFWYRQTMMQGLELLAYFRNRAPLDDSGMPKDRFSAEMPDATLATLKIQPSEPRDSAVYFCASGLLLAGDSSYNEQFFGPGTRLTVL.

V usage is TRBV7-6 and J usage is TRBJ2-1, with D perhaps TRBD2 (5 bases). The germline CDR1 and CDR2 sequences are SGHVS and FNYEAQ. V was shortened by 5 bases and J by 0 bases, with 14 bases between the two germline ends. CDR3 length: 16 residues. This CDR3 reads CASSHPTADSYNEQFF. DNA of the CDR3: TGTGCCAGCAGCCATCCAACAGCGGACTCCTACAATGAGCAGTTCTTC.

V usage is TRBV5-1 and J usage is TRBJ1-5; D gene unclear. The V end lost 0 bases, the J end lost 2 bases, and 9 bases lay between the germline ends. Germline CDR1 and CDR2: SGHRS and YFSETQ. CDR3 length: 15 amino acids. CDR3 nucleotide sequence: TGCGCCAGCAGCTTGGAAGGGTCTGGCAATCAGCCCCAGCATTTT. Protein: CASSLEGSGNQPQHF. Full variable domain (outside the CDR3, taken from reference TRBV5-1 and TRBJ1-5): KAGVTQTPRYLIKTRGQQVTLSCSPISGHRSVSWYQQTPGQGLQFLFEYFSETQRNKGNFPGRFSGRQFSNSRSEMNVSTLELGDSALYLCASSLEGSGNQPQHFGDGTRLSIL.

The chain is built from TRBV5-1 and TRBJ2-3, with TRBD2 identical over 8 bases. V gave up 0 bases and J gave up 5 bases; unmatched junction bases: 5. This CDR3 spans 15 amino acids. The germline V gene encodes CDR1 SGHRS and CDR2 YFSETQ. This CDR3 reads CASSLDSGKGDTQYF. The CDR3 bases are TGCGCCAGCAGCTTGGATAGCGGGAAGGGAGATACGCAGTATTTT.

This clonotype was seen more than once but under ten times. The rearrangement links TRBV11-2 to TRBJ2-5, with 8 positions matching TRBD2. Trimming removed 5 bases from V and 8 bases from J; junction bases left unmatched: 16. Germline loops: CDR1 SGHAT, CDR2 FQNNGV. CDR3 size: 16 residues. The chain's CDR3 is CASSPARPAGGYTQYF. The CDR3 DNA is TGTGCCAGCAGCCCCGCGAGGCCGGCGGGGGGATACACCCAGTACTTC.

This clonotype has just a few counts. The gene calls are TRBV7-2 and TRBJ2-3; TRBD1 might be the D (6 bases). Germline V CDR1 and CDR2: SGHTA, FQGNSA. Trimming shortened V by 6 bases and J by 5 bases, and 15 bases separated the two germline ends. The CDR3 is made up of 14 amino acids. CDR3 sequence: CASRPITGRDTQYF. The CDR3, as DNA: TGTGCCAGCAGGCCGATAACAGGGAGAGATACGCAGTATTTT.

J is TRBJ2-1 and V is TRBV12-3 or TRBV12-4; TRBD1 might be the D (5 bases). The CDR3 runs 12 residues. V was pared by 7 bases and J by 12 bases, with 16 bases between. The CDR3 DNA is TGTGCCAGCAACTGGGGCAGAGGCGGGCAGTTCTTC. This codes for CASNWGRGGQFF.

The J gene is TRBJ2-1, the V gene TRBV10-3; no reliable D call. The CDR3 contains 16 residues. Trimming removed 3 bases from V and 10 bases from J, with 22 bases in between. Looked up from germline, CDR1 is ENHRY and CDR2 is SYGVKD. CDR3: CAISDPVGNTMREQFF. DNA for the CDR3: TGTGCCATCAGTGACCCAGTGGGTAATACAATGAGGGAGCAGTTCTTC.